This T cell receptor beta chain emerged from a study of beta chain features in type 1 diabetes. Whole-study results and caveats: Type 1 diabetes patients had moderately but significantly shorter TCRB CDR3s in all four CD4+ subsets.

As concerns this clone: Its antigen is not identified.

Of the isolated RNA, all was reverse transcribed, and so the sequenced material was expressed TCRB transcripts. Using immunoSEQ multiplex PCR, the repertoire was profiled, and TCRdb retains in-frame clones only, with some absent. The sample yields under 950,000 clones, roughly 15% seen once. The sample consisted of naive CD4+ T cells from blood. The receptor comes from a woman aged 18-29 years in good health.

DNA for the CDR3: TGTGCCAGCAGCTTAGGGAACAGGGTGGGGAACACTGAAGCTTTCTTT. Its protein is CASSLGNRVGNTEAFF. The chain joins TRBV7-8 to TRBJ1-1, with a tentative D call TRBD1 (6 bases). Germline V CDR1 and CDR2: SGHVS, FQNEAQ. V was cut by 1 base and J by 1 base, with 13 bases left in between. The CDR3 covers 16 residues.